The present T cell receptor beta chain was sequenced within a study of T cell changes during pregnancy in multiple sclerosis. Per germline, CDR1 SGHVS and CDR2 FNYEAQ. Trimming shortened V by 1 base and J by 1 base, and 14 bases separated the two germline ends. This CDR3 is 17 amino acids long. The data were produced by immunoSEQ multiplex PCR, yet TCRdb's version contains in-frame clones alone and is incomplete. The sample lists about 87,000 clones, just over 90% occurring once. The chain joins TRBV7-6 to TRBJ2-1; TRBD1 might be the D (6 bases). The sequenced sample was peripheral blood, obtained in the third trimester of pregnancy. The clonotype comes from a female donor in good health, enrolled as a control in a pregnancy study. The CDR3: CASSLGLRGHSYNEQFF. The CDR3 coding sequence is TGTGCCAGCAGCTTAGGATTAAGGGGACATTCCTACAATGAGCAGTTCTTC.